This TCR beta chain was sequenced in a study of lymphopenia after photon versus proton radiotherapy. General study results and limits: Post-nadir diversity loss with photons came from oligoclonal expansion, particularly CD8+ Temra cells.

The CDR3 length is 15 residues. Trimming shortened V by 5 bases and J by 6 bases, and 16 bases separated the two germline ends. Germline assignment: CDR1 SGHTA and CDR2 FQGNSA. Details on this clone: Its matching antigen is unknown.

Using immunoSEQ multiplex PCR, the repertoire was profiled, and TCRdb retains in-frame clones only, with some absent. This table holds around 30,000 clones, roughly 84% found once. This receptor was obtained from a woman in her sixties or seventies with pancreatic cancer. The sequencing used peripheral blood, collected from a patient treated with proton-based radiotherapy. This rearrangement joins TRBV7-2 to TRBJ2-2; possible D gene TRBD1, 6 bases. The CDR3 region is CASSPAQGMSGELFF. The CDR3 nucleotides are TGTGCCAGCAGCCCGGCACAGGGAATGTCCGGGGAGCTGTTTTTT.